This TCR beta chain was sequenced in a study of shared clonotypes between healthy human individuals (dated by TCRdb to 2020 to 2022). With respect to the entire study: A couple of women and three men aged 18 to 49 years were included in the cohort. To increase sequencing depth and limit assay-specific biases, different laboratories used diverse techniques to prepare libraries and sequence TCR repertoires. Between about 0.85 and 10 billion PBMCs per donor were obtained by leukapheresis. To estimate repertoire size and how much clonotypes are shared between individuals, the study performed deep sequencing of blood TCR repertoires from a handful of healthy adults. For each donor, CD4 naive and CD4 memory were each run on three plates, CD8 naive on two plates, and CD8 memory on one plate.

On the study overall, not on this receptor specifically: Naive subsets generally had larger estimated clonotype richness than memory subsets did. Even with the large sequencing depth, rarefaction of the sorted-subset datasets indicated that sequencing was incomplete. Pairwise subsampling indicated that sequencing depth was expected to affect the degree of clonotype sharing among donors. Only blood was sampled, and tissue TCR repertoires likely differ from those in blood. Higher generation probabilities were observed for clonotypes shared by all four sorted-subset donors than for non-shared clonotypes. When a handful of donors were compared, the shared fraction of clonotypes was around 5.1% for naive CD4, less than 4% for naive CD8, about 2.5% for memory CD4, and 0.4% for memory CD8. The genetic and exposure-history diversity represented was limited by the small number of donors.

Turning to this clone: Its antigen is currently not known. No base qualities exist here, and no much larger clone lies one base off it.

The donors were healthy, HIV-negative adults who had no recently reported acute infections or vaccinations. Every donor was a Caucasian adult living in Nashville, Tennessee, USA. CD4+ T cells were enriched through magnetic negative selection, after which naive cells were positively selected on CD45RA and the remaining negative fraction served as the memory subset. Blood was collected by leukapheresis, and PBMCs were isolated by Ficoll-Histopaque density gradient centrifugation and then cryopreserved in liquid nitrogen vapor phase. Analytical flow cytometry was used to check the purity and quantity of each magnetically sorted T cell population. Genomic DNA was isolated from every sorted fraction and measured by UV absorbance on a Nanodrop 2000c. The CDR3, from cysteine to phenylalanine, totals 12 residues. Here the CDR3 DNA is all that survives: 36 bases in frame from base 1. Trimming leaves V shorter by 6 bases and J shorter by 8 bases, with the junction holding 6 bases beyond the gene matches. CDR1 and CDR2 (MNHEY, SVGAGI) derive from the germline V gene.

TCR CDR3 regions were amplified from genomic DNA by multiplex PCR using the deep immunoSEQ assay. Extracted genomic DNA from each cell subset was distributed evenly across all wells of several immunoSEQ 96-well plates, and each plate was treated as a replicate. For sorted subsets, around 0.2 ug of genomic DNA, equivalent to 25,000 to 35,000 T cell genomes, went into each replicate PCR. Purified libraries were quantified with a Qubit 3.0 fluorometer, sized on a Bioanalyzer 2100, and re-quantified with the KAPA Library Quantification kit. Every immunoSEQ 96-well plate was sequenced on a dedicated single-read 150-cycle Illumina NextSeq 550 flow cell. Per the source publication's procedure: Because the immunoSEQ output included only junctional sequences and no quality scores, the filtering could not be the same as the filtering used for full-length reads. To assign V/J genes and CDR3, sequences were annotated against IMGT germline references using PyIR, a Python wrapper for IgBLAST v1.9. Reads were filtered out if the reads had weak V/J assignments (E-value above 1e-6), no CDR3, stop codons, out-of-frame junctions, or ambiguous translated residues. A V3J clonotype was defined by an identical inferred V gene, J gene, and CDR3 amino acid sequence. Percentage overlap between repertoires was calculated by dividing the number of shared unique clonotypes by the size of the smaller repertoire. Repertoire richness was assessed with RTK rarefaction, the Chao1 estimator, and Recon v2.1 estimates of unobserved clonotypes. For all TCRbeta clonotypes obtained by the gDNA method from several donors, generation probabilities were computed with OLGA. In its TCRdb copy, this immuneACCESS table keeps in-frame sequences only and misses some clones. Where compared with another copy, unresolved V genes explain less than half of these, and the others have no known cause. V, J and clone size were drawn from that table, and D and trimming were deduced from the DNA. For this sample the table gives about 770,000 clones, of which roughly two thirds were detected only once. The ten largest clones add up to more than 1.5% of the sample.

Sequenced material: memory CD4+ T cells sorted from blood. Explained via the paper, the cell subset or site label denotes: CD45RA-negative fraction. The sequence is built from TRBV6-5 and TRBJ2-5, with 7 junctional bases fitting TRBD2. The sequence derives from a woman younger than 45 in good health. The base sequence is TGTGCCAGCAGCCCGACTAGCCGAACCCAGTACTTC. Translated, it gives CASSPTSRTQYF.